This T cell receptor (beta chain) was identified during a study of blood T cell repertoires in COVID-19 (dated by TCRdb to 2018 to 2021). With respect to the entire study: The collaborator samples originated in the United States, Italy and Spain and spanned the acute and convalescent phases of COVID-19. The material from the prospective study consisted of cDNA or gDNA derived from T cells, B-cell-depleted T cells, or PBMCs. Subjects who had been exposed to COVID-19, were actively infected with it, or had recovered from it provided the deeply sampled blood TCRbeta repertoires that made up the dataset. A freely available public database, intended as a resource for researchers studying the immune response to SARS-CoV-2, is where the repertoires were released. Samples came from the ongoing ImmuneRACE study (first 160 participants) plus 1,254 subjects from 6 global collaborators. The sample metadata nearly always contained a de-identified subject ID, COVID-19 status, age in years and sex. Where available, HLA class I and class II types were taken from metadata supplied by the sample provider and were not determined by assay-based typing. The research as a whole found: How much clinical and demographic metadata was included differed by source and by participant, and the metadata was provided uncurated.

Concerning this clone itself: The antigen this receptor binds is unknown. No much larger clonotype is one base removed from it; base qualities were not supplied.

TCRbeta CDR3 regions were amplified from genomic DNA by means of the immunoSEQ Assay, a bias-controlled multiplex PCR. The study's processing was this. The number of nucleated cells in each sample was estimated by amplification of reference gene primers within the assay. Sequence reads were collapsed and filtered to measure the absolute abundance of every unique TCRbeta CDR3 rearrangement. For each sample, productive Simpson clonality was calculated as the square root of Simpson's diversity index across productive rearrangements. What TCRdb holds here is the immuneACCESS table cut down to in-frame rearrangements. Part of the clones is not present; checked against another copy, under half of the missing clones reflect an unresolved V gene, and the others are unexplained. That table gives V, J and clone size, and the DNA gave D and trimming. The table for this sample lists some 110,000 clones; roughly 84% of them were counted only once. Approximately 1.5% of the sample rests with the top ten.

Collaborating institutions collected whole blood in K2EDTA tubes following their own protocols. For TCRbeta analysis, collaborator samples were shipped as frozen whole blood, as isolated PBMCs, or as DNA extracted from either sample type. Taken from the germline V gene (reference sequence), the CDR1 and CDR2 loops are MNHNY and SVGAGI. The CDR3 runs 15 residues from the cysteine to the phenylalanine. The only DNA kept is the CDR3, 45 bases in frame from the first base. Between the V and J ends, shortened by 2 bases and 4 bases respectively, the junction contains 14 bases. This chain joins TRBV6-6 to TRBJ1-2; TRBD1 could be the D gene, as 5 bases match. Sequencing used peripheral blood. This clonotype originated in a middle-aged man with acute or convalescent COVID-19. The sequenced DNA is TGTGCCAGCAGTTACATCTCGGGAGGGACCTATGGCTACACCTTC. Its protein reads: CASSYISGGTYGYTF.